This T cell receptor beta chain comes out of a study of persistence of HIV-infected CD4 T cells. Study-wide context: Isolated cells were CMV- and HIV-1 Gag-responding CD4+ T cells.

The immunoSEQ assay was version 4, run in survey mode. Genomic DNA was diluted to roughly 9.4 ng/uL, up to roughly 1 ug per sample. Method: immunoSEQ multiplex PCR; TCRdb's copy keeps in-frame clones and lacks some. The table records around 42,000 clones, about four fifths of them present only once. Overall study findings and caveats: Degenerate expanded CDR3beta sequences were enriched among CMV- and Gag-responding cells.

Trimming left V 0 bases short and J 6 bases short, with 17 bases between. Germline CDR1 and CDR2: LNHDA and SQIVND (reference sequence). This CDR3 contains 17 residues. An overlapping HIV-1 Gag peptide pool stimulated these cells at 0.95 to 1 ug/peptide/mL. CD40L/CD69 double-negative CD45RO-high memory CD4+ T cells were collected. This clone was seen ten or more times. What it recognizes is unknown. The source is an adult man with HIV who was CMV-seropositive. The chain couples TRBV19 to TRBJ1-4, with D tentatively TRBD1 (6 bases). The sample here was CD4+ T cells sorted from PBMCs after roughly 19-hour stimulation, taken from a patient who received antiretroviral therapy. Here the CDR3 reads CASSIDLPTGQHEKLFF. The CDR3 region has the DNA TGTGCCAGTAGTATAGATCTCCCGACAGGTCAACATGAAAAACTGTTTTTT.